The next 8 T cell receptor beta chains were all read from a single sample in a study of blood T cells in healthy people across ages. A second PCR of roughly 7 to 11 cycles used a sample-barcoded 5' primer and a J-beta primer mix. TCRdb re-analysed the 5' RACE reads in MiXCR, keeping a single row per CDR3 protein. The table has about 780,000 distinct CDR3 sequences, 46% seen once. Specimen: blood. The receptors were gathered from a man older than 75 in good health.

This clonotype occurred a few times. J is TRBJ2-7 and V is TRBV20-1; weak D call: TRBD2 (5 bases). The CDR3 is made up of 11 amino acids. CDR1 and CDR2 from the germline V gene are DFQATT and SNEGSKA (reference sequence). V lost 5 bases, J lost 7 bases, and 12 bases lay in between. CDR3 in amino acids: CSAPSRGEQYF. The CDR3 DNA sequence: TGCAGTGCTCCCAGCCGGGGAGAGCAGTACTTC.

The V call is TRBV20-1, the J call TRBJ2-5, with TRBD2 matching 13 bases. The length of the CDR3 is 14 residues. The V gene end was trimmed by 6 bases and the J gene end by 11 bases; junction bases not matched to a gene: 12. In germline, CDR1 is DFQATT, CDR2 SNEGSKA (reference sequence). The chain's CDR3 is CSACRTSGSGEQYF. DNA for the CDR3: TGCAGTGCCTGTCGGACTAGCGGGAGTGGGGAGCAGTACTTC.

This clonotype showed up just a few times. J is TRBJ2-5 and V is TRBV2; TRBD2 matches 7 bases. This CDR3 contains 13 residues. Trimming removed 8 bases from V and 5 bases from J; junction bases left unmatched: 8. The V gene's germline CDR1 is SNHLY and CDR2 FYNNEI. For the CDR3, the DNA is TGTGCCAGCCAACGCGGGAGTGGGGAGACCCAGTACTTC. It codes for CASQRGSGETQYF.

The rearrangement uses TRBV10-2 and TRBJ2-5; 11 bases are a match to TRBD2. The germline CDR1 and CDR2 sequences are WSHSY and SAAADI. V trimming: 0 bases; J trimming: 1 base; junction bases outside the gene matches: 10. The CDR3 consists of 19 residues. The CDR3 bases are TGCGCCAGCAGTGAGTCTGGCCTGGTTCTAGCGGGGGGCCAAGAGACCCAGTACTTC. This sequence encodes CASSESGLVLAGGQETQYF.

This clonotype showed up just once. This chain links TRBV3-1 with TRBJ1-4, with TRBD1 as a possible D gene (6 bases). The CDR3 is 15 amino acids. Deletions cut 6 bases from V and 3 bases from J, with 14 bases between. Per germline, CDR1 LGHDT and CDR2 YNNKEL (reference sequence). The DNA for the CDR3 is TGTGCCAGCAGGCCGCAGGGGACCCCTAATGAAAAACTGTTTTTT. Translating gives CASRPQGTPNEKLFF.

A few counts support this clonotype. A much more abundant neighbour one base away suggests this may be a read error. The chain links TRBV28 to TRBJ2-1; D gene unclear. The CDR3 totals 12 residues. The V and J ends lost 10 bases and 10 bases respectively, with 17 bases between them. The germline CDR1 and CDR2 sequences are MDHEN and SYDVKM. Written as DNA, the CDR3 is TGTGCCACCCTGGGGTGGAACTACGAGCAGTTCTTC. Amino acid sequence: CATLGWNYEQFF.

This clonotype was found many times. The V gene is TRBV7-2, the J gene TRBJ1-2; 8 nucleotides match TRBD1. Germline CDR1 is SGHTA and CDR2 is FQGNSA. Trimming removed 2 bases from V and 7 bases from J; junction bases left unmatched: 3. The CDR3 extends over 13 amino acids. The CDR3 nucleotides are TGTGCCAGCAGCTTAATGGGACAGGCTGGCTACACCTTC. Protein sequence: CASSLMGQAGYTF.

J is TRBJ2-4 and V is TRBV4-3, with TRBD1 matching 11 bases. CDR1 LGHNA and CDR2 YSLEER come from the germline V gene. V was clipped by 1 base and J by 6 bases; unmatched bases: 11. The CDR3 extends over 18 amino acids. CDR3 in DNA: TGCGCCAGCAGCCAAGCCTCCGTTCGTGGGACAGGGGGAAACATTCAGTACTTC. Encoded protein: CASSQASVRGTGGNIQYF.